The clone carrying this T cell receptor (beta chain) was detected only a few times. Its target is not known. This entry is derived from a study of cytomegalovirus exposure and HLA in healthy donors. Study observations and caveats: In a later analysis, common viral pathogens appeared linked to several of the most significant clusters. The listing of fewer than 200 TCR beta chains classed them as cytomegalovirus-associated.

The PCR employed 60 Vbeta primers together with 13 Jbeta primers. In the study's own analysis: The authors later counted about 80 million unique TCR beta chains, approximately 10 million of them shared. Assay: immunoSEQ multiplex PCR; the TCRdb copy retains only in-frame clones and omits some. D and trimming were read from the DNA, whereas the V and J calls and clone size are those reported in that table. The sample lists some 170,000 clones, about four fifths occurring once. The CDR3 runs 15 residues. CDR1 is LNHDA and CDR2 is SQIVND in the germline V gene (reference sequence). Trimming stripped 3 bases from V and 2 bases from J, with 13 bases between.

The V gene is TRBV19, the J gene TRBJ1-1; no reliable D call. Sequencing was carried out using PBMCs. The receptor's source is a woman between 18 and 29 years old in good health and CMV-seropositive. CDR3 DNA: TGTGCCAGTAGTATTGGGCAGACCCTTAACACTGAAGCTTTCTTT. It specifies CASSIGQTLNTEAFF.